Listed here are 7 T cell receptor beta chains from one sample, sequenced in a study of neoadjuvant anti-PD-1 for oral cavity cancer. The data were produced by immunoSEQ multiplex PCR, yet TCRdb's version contains in-frame clones alone and is incomplete. The sample records fewer than 8,500 clones, approximately 82% being singletons. The sequences come from PBMCs, collected before nivolumab (anti-PD-1) treatment. The receptors come from a person aged 35-79 years with oral cavity squamous cell carcinoma.

A few counts support this clone. This chain links TRBV4-1 with TRBJ1-2; D gene ambiguous. The V gene's germline CDR1 is MGHRA and CDR2 YSYEKL. This CDR3 is 15 amino acids long. V was shortened by 1 base and J by 2 bases, with 11 bases between the two germline ends. CDR3 sequence (DNA): TGCGCCAGCAGCCAAGGTGGCTGGAGAAACTATGGCTACACCTTC. It codes for CASSQGGWRNYGYTF.

This clone was counted only a few times. This chain connects TRBV27 to TRBJ1-6; TRBD1 agrees at 10 bases. The CDR3 totals 15 residues. Trimming took 4 bases from V and 8 from J; bases not matched to a gene: 5. Germline assignment: CDR1 MNHEY and CDR2 SMNVEV (reference sequence). This chain's CDR3 is CASSSWDRGDSPLHF. For the CDR3, the DNA is TGTGCCAGCAGTTCTTGGGACAGGGGAGATTCACCCCTCCACTTT.

Concerning this clone: A junction boundary mismatches the germline segment, possibly from a read error. The chain recombines TRBV28 with TRBJ1-1; 10 bases match TRBD1. The CDR3 consists of 15 residues. Germline V lookup: CDR1 MDHEN, CDR2 SYDVKM. The CDR3 region is CASSVWDRGVIEAFF. CDR3 bases: TGTGCCAGCAGTGTATGGGACAGGGGTGTTATTGAAGCTTTCTTT.

The chain couples TRBV10-3 to TRBJ1-1; no clear D gene. The CDR3 is 13 amino acids. Germline CDR1 ENHRY, CDR2 SYGVKD. Trimming removed 3 bases from V and 6 bases from J, with 11 bases in between. CDR3 residues: CAISDKGLAEAFF. CDR3 nucleotides: TGTGCCATCAGTGACAAGGGTTTGGCTGAAGCTTTCTTT.

This chain joins TRBV7-2 and TRBJ2-2; D may be TRBD1 or TRBD2 (5 bases each). V was trimmed by 2 bases and J by 0 bases, leaving 10 bases between them. The CDR3 is 16 residues long. From germline, CDR1 is SGHTA and CDR2 FQGNSA. CDR3 sequence (DNA): TGTGCCAGCAGCTTATATGGGGGTACGAACACCGGGGAGCTGTTTTTT. It yields the protein CASSLYGGTNTGELFF.

The chain uses TRBV10-3 and TRBJ1-3, with 8 bases matching TRBD1. There are 15 residues in the CDR3. Germline assignment: CDR1 ENHRY and CDR2 SYGVKD. V shed 7 bases and J 4 bases; nucleotides not matched to a gene: 9. The CDR3 DNA reads as TGTGCCATCACTGCGGACAGGGTGCGGGGAAACACCATATATTTT. It translates to CAITADRVRGNTIYF.

This clone has a single count. This chain connects TRBV4-1 to TRBJ2-1; 7 nucleotides match TRBD2. The V gene's germline CDR1 is MGHRA and CDR2 YSYEKL. CDR3 size: 15 residues. The junction had 4 bases not matched to a gene; V was cut back by 1 base and J by 4 bases. CDR3 coding DNA: TGCGCCAGCAGCCAAGGGGGGGAGGGGTACAATGAGCAGTTCTTC. It encodes CASSQGGEGYNEQFF.